Below, 21 T cell receptor beta chains from the same sample are listed, as sequenced in a study of blood T cell repertoires in COVID-19. The method was immunoSEQ multiplex PCR; TCRdb's version includes in-frame clones alone and lacks a portion of them. The sample carries tens of thousands of clones, 75% to 80% recorded once. The source material was peripheral blood. The source is a man between 65 and 79 years old with COVID-19, enrolled during active disease.

The chain carries TRBV24-1 and TRBJ1-5; tentative D call: TRBD1 (5 bases). Germline V lookup: CDR1 KGHDR, CDR2 SFDVKD. The CDR3 consists of 14 residues. The germline V and J ends were trimmed by 5 bases and 5 bases, with 12 bases remaining between them. This CDR3 is CATSGRQGDQPQHF. CDR3 nucleotide sequence: TGTGCCACCAGTGGCCGGCAGGGCGATCAGCCCCAGCATTTT.

V is TRBV6-5 and J is TRBJ1-3, with no clear D. Germline lookup yields CDR1 MNHEY and CDR2 SVGAGI. The V gene lost 6 bases and the J gene lost 2 bases, with 5 bases spanning the gap. There are 12 residues in the CDR3. CDR3 nucleotide sequence: TGTGCCAGCAGCACACCTGGAAACACCATATATTTT. Translated, it gives CASSTPGNTIYF.

The chain employs TRBV19 and TRBJ1-2, with TRBD1 matching 10 bases. V trimming: 7 bases; J trimming: 7 bases; junction bases outside the gene matches: 9. The CDR3 has 14 amino acids. Germline V gene sequence: CDR1 LNHDA, CDR2 SQIVND (reference sequence). The CDR3 reads CASKGQGLIGGYTF. CDR3 coding DNA: TGTGCCAGTAAGGGACAGGGGTTAATAGGTGGCTACACCTTC.

The rearrangement links TRBV6-5 to TRBJ1-1; 9 nucleotides line up with TRBD1. J gave up 5 bases and V 6 bases, and 7 bases lay outside the gene matches. The CDR3 has 14 amino acids. Per germline, CDR1 MNHEY and CDR2 SVGAGI. In nucleotides, the CDR3 is TGTGCCAGCAGGCCCACAGGGGGCTTAACTGAAGCTTTCTTT. This codes for CASRPTGGLTEAFF.

This sequence joins TRBV28 and TRBJ1-5; no reliable D call. V lost 7 bases and J 7 bases, leaving 11 bases between the germline ends. CDR3 size: 12 residues. Germline CDR1 is MDHEN and CDR2 is SYDVKM. In DNA, the CDR3 is TGTGCCAGCAAACTATCCGGCCAGCCCCAGCATTTT. Amino acids: CASKLSGQPQHF.

The chain recombines TRBV11-2 with TRBJ2-7; D is possibly TRBD2 (6 bases). The germline V and J ends were trimmed by 8 bases and 4 bases, with 12 bases remaining between them. The germline V gene encodes CDR1 SGHAT and CDR2 FQNNGV. This CDR3 spans 12 amino acids. CDR3 residues: CASAGTWYEQYF. CDR3 DNA: TGTGCCAGCGCCGGGACTTGGTACGAGCAGTACTTC.

The chain joins TRBV2 to TRBJ1-3, with TRBD1 matching over 8 bases. Germline-derived CDR1 and CDR2 are SNHLY and FYNNEI. CDR3 length: 15 residues. J lost 4 bases, V lost 3 bases, and 5 bases had no gene match. CDR3 in amino acids: CASSDQGAGGNTIYF. As DNA, the CDR3 is TGTGCCAGCAGTGATCAGGGGGCCGGGGGAAACACCATATATTTT.

The chain uses TRBV6-2 or TRBV6-3 and TRBJ2-7, with TRBD1 matching over 9 bases. V dropped 4 bases and J dropped 2; count of bases not matched to a gene: 6. Germline V CDR1 and CDR2: MNHEY, SVGEGT. This CDR3 has 15 amino acids. CDR3 sequence (DNA): TGTGCCAGCAGTTCAATTAGACAGGGGGCCTACGAGCAGTACTTC. It codes for CASSSIRQGAYEQYF.

The CDR3 reads CASSRQQGAQYNSPLHF. The CDR3 nucleotides read TGCGCCAGCAGCCGGCAACAGGGGGCCCAATATAATTCACCCCTCCACTTT. J is TRBJ1-6 and V is TRBV4-3; TRBD1 aligns across 9 bases. The ends lost 4 bases at V and 4 bases at J; junction bases unmatched: 8. The CDR3 length is 17 residues. CDR1 and CDR2 (germline): LGHNA, YSLEER.

This clone occurred many times. The chain couples TRBV29-1 to TRBJ2-1; 8 bases agree with TRBD2. The CDR3 loop spans 13 amino acids. Losses at the gene ends were 7 bases for V and 4 bases for J; bases not matched to a gene: 6. CDR1 and CDR2 (germline): SQVTM, ANQGSEA. CDR3 sequence: CSGLPSGYNEQFF. The CDR3 DNA is TGCAGCGGGCTCCCTAGCGGGTACAATGAGCAGTTCTTC.

This rearrangement joins TRBV28 to TRBJ2-5; 9 nucleotides align to TRBD2. The CDR3 has 20 amino acids. V shed 2 bases and J 2 bases; nucleotides not matched to a gene: 18. In germline, CDR1 is MDHEN, CDR2 SYDVKM. The CDR3 sequence: CASSLERGQREAWGQETQYF. The CDR3 DNA sequence: TGTGCCAGCAGTTTAGAAAGAGGCCAGCGGGAGGCCTGGGGGCAAGAGACCCAGTACTTC.

This CDR3 is CASSSTGPSNQPQHF. CDR3 coding DNA: TGTGCCAGCAGCTCTACAGGACCGAGCAATCAGCCCCAGCATTTT. V usage is TRBV7-2 and J usage is TRBJ1-5; tentative D call: TRBD1 (5 bases). The CDR3 has 15 residues. The germline V gene has CDR1 SGHTA and CDR2 FQGNSA. V was pared by 4 bases and J by 1 base, with 11 bases between.

The rearrangement joins TRBV9 to TRBJ1-1; maybe TRBD1 (6 bases). This CDR3 is 14 amino acids long. The V and J ends lost 3 bases and 2 bases respectively, with 11 bases between them. In germline, CDR1 is SGDLS, CDR2 YYNGEE. CDR3 sequence (DNA): TGTGCCAGCAGCGACGACAGGTTTAACACTGAAGCTTTCTTT. Protein: CASSDDRFNTEAFF. The complete variable domain, with remaining parts taken from reference TRBV9 and TRBJ1-1, reads DSGVTQTPKHLITATGQRVTLRCSPRSGDLSVYWYQQSLDQGLQFLIQYYNGEERAKGNILERFSAQQFPDLHSELNLSSLELGDSALYFCASSDDRFNTEAFFGQGTRLTVV.

The V and J genes are TRBV30 and TRBJ1-1; D not certain. The germline CDR1 and CDR2 sequences are GTSNPN and SVGIG (reference sequence). The CDR3 has 12 amino acids. Trimming stripped 0 bases from V and 5 bases from J, with 7 bases between. CDR3 protein: CAWSVRETEAFF. CDR3 sequence (DNA): TGTGCCTGGAGTGTTCGGGAGACTGAAGCTTTCTTT.

This chain uses TRBV3-1 (or the pseudogene TRBV3-2) with TRBJ2-2; the D gene is possibly TRBD1 (6 bases). Germline loops: CDR1 LGHDT, CDR2 YNNKEL (reference sequence). The germline V and J ends were trimmed by 8 bases and 0 bases, with 31 bases remaining between them. The CDR3 is made up of 21 amino acids. The DNA for the CDR3 is TGTGCCAGCCAGGGGTGGTCATCGGGGTTACTAGGGCGCGCGAACACCGGGGAGCTGTTTTTT. Translating gives CASQGWSSGLLGRANTGELFF.

This clone came up once. J is TRBJ2-7 and V is TRBV28, with 11 bases aligning to TRBD2. The ends lost 3 bases at V and 1 base at J; junction bases unmatched: 2. The CDR3 contains 15 residues. Germline V gives CDR1 MDHEN, CDR2 SYDVKM. The CDR3: CASSFRLAGSYEQYF. Written as DNA, the CDR3 is TGTGCCAGCAGTTTTAGACTAGCGGGATCCTACGAGCAGTACTTC. Variable domain in full (rest from reference TRBV28 and TRBJ2-7): DVKVTQSSRYLVKRTGEKVFLECVQDMDHENMFWYRQDPGLGLRLIYFSYDVKMKEKGDIPEGYSVSREKKERFSLILESASTNQTSMYLCASSFRLAGSYEQYFGPGTRLTVT.

The rearrangement links TRBV4-3 to TRBJ1-2; 9 bases fit TRBD1. The CDR3 is 17 amino acids. The germline V gene encodes CDR1 LGHNA and CDR2 YSLEER. Trimming at V came to 2 bases and at J to 5 bases, leaving 12 bases not matched to a gene. CDR3: CASSQYKAGGTGYGYTF. The CDR3 DNA reads TGCGCCAGCAGCCAATATAAAGCAGGTGGGACAGGGTATGGCTACACCTTC.

This chain uses TRBV30 with TRBJ2-7; TRBD1 is a possible D gene (6 bases). CDR3 size: 14 residues. From germline, CDR1 is GTSNPN and CDR2 SVGIG (reference sequence). V lost 0 bases to trimming and J lost 1 base, with 10 bases between them. The CDR3 DNA is TGTGCCTGGAGTGTCCTGGACAGTTCCTACGAGCAGTACTTC. It is translated as CAWSVLDSSYEQYF.

The chain combines TRBV12-3 or TRBV12-4 with TRBJ1-2; unclear D gene. Trimming left V 3 bases short and J 4 bases short, with 6 bases between. The CDR3 is 12 amino acids. CDR3 DNA: TGTGCCAGCAGTTTGGGCAGCTATGGCTACACCTTC. Protein: CASSLGSYGYTF.

The rearrangement joins TRBV14 to TRBJ1-3, with D uncertain. The CDR3 covers 17 residues. Germline CDR1 SGHDN, CDR2 FVKESK. V dropped 2 bases and J dropped 0 bases, with 14 bases sitting between them. The CDR3 nucleotides read TGTGCCAGCAGCCAACCCAGTCGGACTTTCTCTGGAAACACCATATATTTT. Translation: CASSQPSRTFSGNTIYF. Full variable domain (missing parts from reference TRBV14 and TRBJ1-3): EAGVTQFPSHSVIEKGQTVTLRCDPISGHDNLYWYRRVMGKEIKFLLHFVKESKQDESGMPNNRFLAERTGGTYSTLKVQPAELEDSGVYFCASSQPSRTFSGNTIYFGEGSWLTVV.

The CDR3 region is CASSSPGISVYEQYF. The CDR3 region has the DNA TGTGCCAGCAGTTCACCAGGTATAAGTGTCTACGAGCAGTACTTC. The rearrangement uses TRBV6-5 and TRBJ2-7; D is uncertain. This CDR3 spans 15 amino acids. CDR1 MNHEY and CDR2 SVGAGI come from the germline V gene. V was pared by 4 bases and J by 3 bases, with 16 bases between.